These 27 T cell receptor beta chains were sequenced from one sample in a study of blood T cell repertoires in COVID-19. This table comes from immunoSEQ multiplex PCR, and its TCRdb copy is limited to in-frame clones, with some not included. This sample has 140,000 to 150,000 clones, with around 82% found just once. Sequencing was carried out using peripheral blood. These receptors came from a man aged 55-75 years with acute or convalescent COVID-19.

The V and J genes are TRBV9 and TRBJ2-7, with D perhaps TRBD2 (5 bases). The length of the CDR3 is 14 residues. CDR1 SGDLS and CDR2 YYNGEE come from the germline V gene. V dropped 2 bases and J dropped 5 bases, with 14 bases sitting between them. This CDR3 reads CASSVRPGTHEQYF. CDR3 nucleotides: TGTGCCAGCAGCGTTCGCCCGGGAACCCACGAGCAGTACTTC.

As DNA, the CDR3 is TGTGCCAGCACCGGGAGCCCGAGGGAGCAGTACTTC. Its protein product is CASTGSPREQYF. The rearrangement uses TRBV2 and TRBJ2-7; D may be TRBD2 (6 bases). The V end lost 7 bases, the J end lost 7 bases, and 14 bases lay between the germline ends. The CDR3 covers 12 residues. The germline CDR1 and CDR2 sequences are SNHLY and FYNNEI.

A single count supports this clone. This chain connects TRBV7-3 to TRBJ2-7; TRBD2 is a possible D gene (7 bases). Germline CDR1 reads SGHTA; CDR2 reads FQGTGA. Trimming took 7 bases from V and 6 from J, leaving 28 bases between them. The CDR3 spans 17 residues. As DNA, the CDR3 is TGTGCCAGCACCTCCAAGGGAGGGGGAGGGCCTCGAGGCGAGCAGTACTTC. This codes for CASTSKGGGGPRGEQYF.

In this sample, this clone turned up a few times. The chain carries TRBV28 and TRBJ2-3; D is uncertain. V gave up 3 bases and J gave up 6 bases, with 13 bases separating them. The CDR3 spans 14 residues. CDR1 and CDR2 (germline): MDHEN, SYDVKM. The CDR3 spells CASSLGRLWDTQYF. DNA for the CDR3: TGTGCCAGCAGTTTGGGCAGGCTCTGGGATACGCAGTATTTT.

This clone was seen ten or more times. The CDR3 region is CASRRETQYF. The CDR3 DNA is TGTGCCAGCAGGAGGGAGACCCAGTACTTC. V gene TRBV3-1 (or the pseudogene TRBV3-2) combines with J gene TRBJ2-5; no firm D call. The CDR3 runs 10 residues. V lost 6 bases to trimming and J lost 5 bases, with 4 bases between them. CDR1 is LGHDT, CDR2 YNNKEL, per germline (reference sequence).

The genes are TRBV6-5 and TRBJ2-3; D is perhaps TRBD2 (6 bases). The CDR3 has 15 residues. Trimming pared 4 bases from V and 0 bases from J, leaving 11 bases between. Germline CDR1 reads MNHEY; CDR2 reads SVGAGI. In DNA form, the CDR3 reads TGTGCCAGCAGTTTGAGCGGAGGGAGCACAGATACGCAGTATTTT. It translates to CASSLSGGSTDTQYF.

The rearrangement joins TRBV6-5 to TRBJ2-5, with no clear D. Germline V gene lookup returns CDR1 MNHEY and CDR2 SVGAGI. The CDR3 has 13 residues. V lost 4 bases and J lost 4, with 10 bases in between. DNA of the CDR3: TGTGCCAGCAGTTCGACCTGGGCAGAGACCCAGTACTTC. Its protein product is CASSSTWAETQYF.

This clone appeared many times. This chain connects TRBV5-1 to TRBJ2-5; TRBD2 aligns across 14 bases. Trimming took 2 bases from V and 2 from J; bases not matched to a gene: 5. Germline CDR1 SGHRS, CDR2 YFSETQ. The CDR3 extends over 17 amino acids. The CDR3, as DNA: TGCGCCAGCAGCTTACGACTAGCGGGAGGGGGGCAAGAGACCCAGTACTTC. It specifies CASSLRLAGGGQETQYF. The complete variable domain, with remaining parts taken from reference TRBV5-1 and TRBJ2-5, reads KAGVTQTPRYLIKTRGQQVTLSCSPISGHRSVSWYQQTPGQGLQFLFEYFSETQRNKGNFPGRFSGRQFSNSRSEMNVSTLELGDSALYLCASSLRLAGGGQETQYFGPGTRLLVL.

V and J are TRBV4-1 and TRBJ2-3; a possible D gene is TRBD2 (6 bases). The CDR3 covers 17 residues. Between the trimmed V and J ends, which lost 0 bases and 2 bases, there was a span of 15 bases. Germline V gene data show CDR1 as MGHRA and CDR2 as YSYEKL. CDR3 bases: TGCGCCAGCAGCCAAGAAGGGGCCAGCGGGCTCACAGATACGCAGTATTTT. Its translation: CASSQEGASGLTDTQYF.

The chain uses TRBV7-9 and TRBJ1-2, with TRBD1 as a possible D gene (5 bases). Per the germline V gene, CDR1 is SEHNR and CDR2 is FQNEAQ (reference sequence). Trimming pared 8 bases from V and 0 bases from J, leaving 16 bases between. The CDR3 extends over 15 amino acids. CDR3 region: CASPGGPDANYGYTF. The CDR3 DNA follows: TGTGCCAGCCCGGGGGGTCCCGACGCTAACTATGGCTACACCTTC.

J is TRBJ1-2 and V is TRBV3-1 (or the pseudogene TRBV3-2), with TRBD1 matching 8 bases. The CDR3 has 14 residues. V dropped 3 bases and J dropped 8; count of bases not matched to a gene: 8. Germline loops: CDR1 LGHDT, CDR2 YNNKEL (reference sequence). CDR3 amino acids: CASSQSTGGVGYTF. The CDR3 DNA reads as TGTGCCAGCAGCCAGTCTACAGGGGGAGTCGGCTACACCTTC.

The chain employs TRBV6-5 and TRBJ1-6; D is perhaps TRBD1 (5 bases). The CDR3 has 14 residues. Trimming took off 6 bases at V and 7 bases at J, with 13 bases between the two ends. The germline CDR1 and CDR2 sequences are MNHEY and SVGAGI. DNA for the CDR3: TGTGCCAGCAGCCGGGGGGGGGTAAATTCACCCCTCCACTTT. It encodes CASSRGGVNSPLHF.

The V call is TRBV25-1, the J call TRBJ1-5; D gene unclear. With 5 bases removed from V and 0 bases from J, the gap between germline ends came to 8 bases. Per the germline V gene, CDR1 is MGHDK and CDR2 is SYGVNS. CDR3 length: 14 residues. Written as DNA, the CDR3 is TGTGCCAGCAGTCGGGTAGGTAGCAATCAGCCCCAGCATTTT. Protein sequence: CASSRVGSNQPQHF.

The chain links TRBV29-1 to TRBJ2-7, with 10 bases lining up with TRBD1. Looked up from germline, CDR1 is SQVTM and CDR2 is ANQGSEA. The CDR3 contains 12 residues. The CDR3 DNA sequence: TGCAGGGGCCGGGACAGGGGCTACGAGCAGTACTTC. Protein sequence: CRGRDRGYEQYF.

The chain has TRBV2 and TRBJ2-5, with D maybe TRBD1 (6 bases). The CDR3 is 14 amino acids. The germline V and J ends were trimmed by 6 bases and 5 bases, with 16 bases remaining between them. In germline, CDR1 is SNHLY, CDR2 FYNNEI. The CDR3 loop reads CASRPQGTWETQYF. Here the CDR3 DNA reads TGTGCCAGCAGGCCGCAGGGGACGTGGGAGACCCAGTACTTC. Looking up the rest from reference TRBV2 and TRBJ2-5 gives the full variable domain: EPEVTQTPSHQVTQMGQEVILRCVPISNHLYFYWYRQILGQKVEFLVSFYNNEISEKSEIFDDQFSVERPDGSNFTLKIRSTKLEDSAMYFCASRPQGTWETQYFGPGTRLLVL.

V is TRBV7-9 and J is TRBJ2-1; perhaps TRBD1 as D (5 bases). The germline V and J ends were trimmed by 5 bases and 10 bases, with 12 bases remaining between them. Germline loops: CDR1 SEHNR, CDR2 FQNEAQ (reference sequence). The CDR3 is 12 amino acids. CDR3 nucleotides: TGTGCCAGCAGCCCCCGATGGGGCGAGCAGTTCTTC. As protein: CASSPRWGEQFF.

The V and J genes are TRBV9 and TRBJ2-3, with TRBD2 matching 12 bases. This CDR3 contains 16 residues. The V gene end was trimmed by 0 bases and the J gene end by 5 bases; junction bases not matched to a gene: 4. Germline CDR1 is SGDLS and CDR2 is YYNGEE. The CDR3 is CASSVGPSGGEDTQYF. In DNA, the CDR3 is TGTGCCAGCAGCGTAGGGCCTAGCGGGGGGGAAGATACGCAGTATTTT.

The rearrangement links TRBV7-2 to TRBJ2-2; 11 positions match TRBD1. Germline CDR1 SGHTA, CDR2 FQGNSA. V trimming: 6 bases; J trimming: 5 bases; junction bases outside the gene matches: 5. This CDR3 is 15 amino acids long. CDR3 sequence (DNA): TGTGCCAGCAGGCAAGGACAGGGGGCTACCGGGGAGCTGTTTTTT. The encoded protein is CASRQGQGATGELFF.

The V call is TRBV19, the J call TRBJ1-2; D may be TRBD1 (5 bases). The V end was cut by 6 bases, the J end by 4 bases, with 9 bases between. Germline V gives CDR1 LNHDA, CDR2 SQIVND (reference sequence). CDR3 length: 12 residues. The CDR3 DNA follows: TGTGCCAGTAGACAGGAGCTCTATGGCTACACCTTC. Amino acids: CASRQELYGYTF.

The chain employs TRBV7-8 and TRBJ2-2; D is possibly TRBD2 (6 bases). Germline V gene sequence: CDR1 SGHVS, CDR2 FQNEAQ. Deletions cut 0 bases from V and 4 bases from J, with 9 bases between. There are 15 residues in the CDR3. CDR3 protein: CASSLAGSGTGELFF. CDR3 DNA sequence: TGTGCCAGCAGCTTAGCCGGGAGTGGCACCGGGGAGCTGTTTTTT.

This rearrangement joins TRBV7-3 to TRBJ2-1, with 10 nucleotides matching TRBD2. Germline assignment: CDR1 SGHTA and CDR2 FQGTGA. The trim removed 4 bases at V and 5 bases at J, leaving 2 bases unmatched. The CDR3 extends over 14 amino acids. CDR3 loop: CASSSSGSHNEQFF. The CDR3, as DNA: TGTGCCAGCAGCTCTAGCGGGAGCCACAATGAGCAGTTCTTC. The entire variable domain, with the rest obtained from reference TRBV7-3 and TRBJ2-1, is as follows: GAGVSQTPSNKVTEKGKYVELRCDPISGHTALYWYRQSLGQGPEFLIYFQGTGAADDSGLPNDRFFAVRPEGSVSTLKIQRTERGDSAVYLCASSSSGSHNEQFFGPGTRLTVL.

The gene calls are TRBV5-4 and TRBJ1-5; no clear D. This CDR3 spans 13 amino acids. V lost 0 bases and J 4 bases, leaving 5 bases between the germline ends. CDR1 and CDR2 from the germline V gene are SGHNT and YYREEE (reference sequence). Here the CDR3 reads CASSLDGNQPQHF. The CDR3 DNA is TGTGCCAGCAGCTTGGACGGTAATCAGCCCCAGCATTTT. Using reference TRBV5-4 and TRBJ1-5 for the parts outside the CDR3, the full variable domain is ETGVTQSPTHLIKTRGQQVTLRCSSQSGHNTVSWYQQALGQGPQFIFQYYREEENGRGNFPPRFSGLQFPNYSSELNVNALELDDSALYLCASSLDGNQPQHFGDGTRLSIL.

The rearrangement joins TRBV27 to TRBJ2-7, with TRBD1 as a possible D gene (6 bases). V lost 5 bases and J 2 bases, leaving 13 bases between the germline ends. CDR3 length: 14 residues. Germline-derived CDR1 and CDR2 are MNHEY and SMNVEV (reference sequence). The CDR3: CASSIQGQTYEQYF. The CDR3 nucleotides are TGTGCCAGCAGTATACAGGGACAAACCTACGAGCAGTACTTC.

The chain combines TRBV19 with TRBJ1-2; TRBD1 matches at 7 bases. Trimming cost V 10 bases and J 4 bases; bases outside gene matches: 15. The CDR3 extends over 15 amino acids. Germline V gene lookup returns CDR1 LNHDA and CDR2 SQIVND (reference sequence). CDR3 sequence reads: CATSVGTGAFYGYTF. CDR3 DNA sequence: TGTGCCACCAGTGTTGGCACAGGGGCATTCTATGGCTACACCTTC.

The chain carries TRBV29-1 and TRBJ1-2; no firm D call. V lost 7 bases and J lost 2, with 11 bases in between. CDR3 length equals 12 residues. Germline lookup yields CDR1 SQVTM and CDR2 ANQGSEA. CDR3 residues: CSATGMNYGYTF. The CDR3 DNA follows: TGCAGCGCCACGGGGATGAACTATGGCTACACCTTC.

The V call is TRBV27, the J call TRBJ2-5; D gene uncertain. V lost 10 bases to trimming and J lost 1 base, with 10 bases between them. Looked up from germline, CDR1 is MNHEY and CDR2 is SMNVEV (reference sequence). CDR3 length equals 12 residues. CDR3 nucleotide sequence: TGTGCCACCCCTCGGAGCCAAGAGACCCAGTACTTC. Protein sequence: CATPRSQETQYF.

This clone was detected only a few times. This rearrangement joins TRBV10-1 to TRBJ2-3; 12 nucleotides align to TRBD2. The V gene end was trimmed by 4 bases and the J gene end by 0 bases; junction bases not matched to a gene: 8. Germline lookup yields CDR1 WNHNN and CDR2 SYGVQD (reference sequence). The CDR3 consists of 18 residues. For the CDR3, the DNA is TGCGCCAGCAGTGGGACTAGCGGGACACCCTTAAGCACAGATACGCAGTATTTT. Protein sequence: CASSGTSGTPLSTDTQYF.